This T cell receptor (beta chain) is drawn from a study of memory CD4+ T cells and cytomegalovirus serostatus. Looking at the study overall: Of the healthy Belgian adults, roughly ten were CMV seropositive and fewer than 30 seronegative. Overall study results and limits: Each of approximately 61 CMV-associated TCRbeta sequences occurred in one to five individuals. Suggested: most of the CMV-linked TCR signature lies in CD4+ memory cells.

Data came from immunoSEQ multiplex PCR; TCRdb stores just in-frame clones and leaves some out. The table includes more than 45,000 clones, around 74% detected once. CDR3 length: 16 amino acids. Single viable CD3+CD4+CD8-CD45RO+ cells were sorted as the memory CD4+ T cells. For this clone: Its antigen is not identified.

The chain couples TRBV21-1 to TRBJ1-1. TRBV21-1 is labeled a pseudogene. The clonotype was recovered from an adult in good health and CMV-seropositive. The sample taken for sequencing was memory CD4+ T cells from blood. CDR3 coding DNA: TGTGCCAGCAGTTACAGCGTAGCTACACAATTCACTGAAGCTTTCTTT. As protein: CASSYSVATQFTEAFF.